This entry is about one T cell receptor beta chain. Its specificity is not known. The record originates from a study of T-cell memory formation after mild COVID-19. Study-level points and caveats: Among clones contracting day 15 to 85, CD4/CD8 was balanced, whereas later expanders leaned CD4+. CM and EM subsets held most contracting CD4+ clones; EMRA held CD8+ ones.

TCRdb reanalysed the 5' RACE reads using MiXCR and keeps one entry per CDR3 protein. The table has a few hundred thousand distinct CDR3 sequences, approximately 19% seen once. CDR1 SGHTA and CDR2 FQGTGA come from the germline V gene. V was shortened by 5 bases and J by 5 bases, with 18 bases between the two germline ends. The CDR3 is made up of 16 amino acids. This rearrangement joins TRBV7-3 to TRBJ2-2, with D possibly matching TRBD1 (5 bases). This clonotype was obtained from a man aged 18 to 29 who had mild COVID-19 (a few samples of this study predate the infection). Cell type and time point are not known. What was sequenced was PBMCs or a T cell subset sorted from them (not recorded which). This chain's CDR3 is CASSRVFGRATGELFF. CDR3 DNA sequence: TGTGCCAGCAGCCGCGTCTTTGGCAGGGCAACCGGGGAGCTGTTTTTT.